This T cell receptor (beta chain) was recorded in a study of blood T cells in healthy people across ages. Together with a sample-barcoded 5' primer, a J-beta primer mix was included in a second PCR lasting about 6 to 11 cycles. TCRdb processed the 5' RACE reads anew with MiXCR; each CDR3 protein has one entry. Of over 1,500,000 distinct CDR3 sequences listed, roughly 49% are singletons. Sequences were obtained from blood. The clonotype was recovered from a woman in her thirties or forties in good health.

DNA for the CDR3: TGTGCCAGCAGTTTAAAAGGGTGGGAGCAGTACTTC. Amino acids: CASSLKGWEQYF. The genes are TRBV28 and TRBJ2-4, with D perhaps TRBD2 (5 bases). Germline V gene data show CDR1 as MDHEN and CDR2 as SYDVKM. This CDR3 region has 12 residues. Trimming removed 2 bases from V and 13 bases from J, with 12 bases in between.